The 11 T cell receptor beta chains below all came from one sample that was sequenced in a study of blood T cell repertoires in COVID-19. Libraries were prepared by immunoSEQ multiplex PCR; TCRdb keeps only in-frame clonotypes and omits some of them. The repertoire holds under 150,000 clones, with approximately 86% as singletons. Sequenced sample: PBMCs or T cells enriched from blood (not recorded which). The receptors shown here come from a woman in her fifties or sixties who had recovered from COVID-19.

The rearrangement links TRBV30 to TRBJ1-5; perhaps TRBD1 as D (5 bases). Germline loops: CDR1 GTSNPN, CDR2 SVGIG (reference sequence). The ends were cut back, 0 bases at V and 6 bases at J, with 12 bases in the middle. The CDR3 sequence is 14 residues long. The CDR3 sequence: CAWSVGAGFQPQHF. The CDR3 nucleotides read TGTGCCTGGAGTGTAGGGGCAGGGTTTCAGCCCCAGCATTTT. The full variable domain, completed using reference TRBV30 and TRBJ1-5, is SQTIHQWPATLVQPVGSPLSLECTVEGTSNPNLYWYRQAAGRGLQLLFYSVGIGQISSEVPQNLSASRPQDRQFILSSKKLLLSDSGFYLCAWSVGAGFQPQHFGDGTRLSIL.

The chain is built from TRBV9 and TRBJ1-2, with D possibly TRBD1 on 5 matching bases. This CDR3 is built from 14 residues. Trimming removed 3 bases at V and 2 bases at J, with 11 bases between. Looked up from germline, CDR1 is SGDLS and CDR2 is YYNGEE. For the CDR3, the DNA is TGTGCCAGCAGCGGCAGGGCGGGGAACTATGGCTACACCTTC. Protein: CASSGRAGNYGYTF.

The CDR3 DNA sequence: TGTGCCAGCCGGAGGGGCACTGGCTACACCTTC. It specifies CASRRGTGYTF. The chain carries TRBV7-9 and TRBJ1-2, with a weak D call TRBD1 (5 bases). The V and J ends lost 8 bases and 7 bases respectively, with 11 bases between them. Looked up from germline, CDR1 is SEHNR and CDR2 is FQNEAQ (reference sequence). The CDR3 runs to 11 residues.

This chain links TRBV5-1 with TRBJ2-7; 9 bases are a match to TRBD1. The CDR3 runs to 13 residues. V lost 7 bases, J lost 3 bases, and 5 bases stayed unmatched. The V gene's germline CDR1 is SGHRS and CDR2 YFSETQ. The CDR3 sequence is CASQGQGVYEQYF. CDR3 DNA: TGCGCCAGCCAGGGACAGGGAGTCTACGAGCAGTACTTC.

The chain has TRBV11-3 and TRBJ2-2, with D tentatively TRBD2 (6 bases). The germline V gene has CDR1 SGHNT and CDR2 YENEEA. V was trimmed by 5 bases and J by 7 bases, leaving 14 bases between them. There are 14 residues in the CDR3. The CDR3 coding sequence is TGTGCCAGCAGCCCCCGGAGGGAGGTCGGGGAGCTGTTTTTT. This encodes CASSPRREVGELFF.

The chain employs TRBV19 and TRBJ2-1; no clear D gene. CDR3 length: 13 amino acids. Germline values: CDR1 LNHDA, CDR2 SQIVND (reference sequence). Trimming cost V 3 bases and J 3 bases, with 6 bases left between them. CDR3 in DNA: TGTGCCAGTAGTATGAGTTTCTACAATGAGCAGTTCTTC. This encodes CASSMSFYNEQFF.

This clone was seen once. The chain employs TRBV27 and TRBJ2-5, with TRBD1 matching 12 bases. Germline CDR1 is MNHEY and CDR2 is SMNVEV (reference sequence). CDR3 length equals 20 residues. After removal of 2 bases from V and 5 bases from J, the junction contained 18 bases not matched to a gene. In DNA, the CDR3 is TGTGCCAGCAGTTTACGCCACCGGGACAGGGGGCTGGATATGCGGGAGACCCAGTACTTC. This encodes CASSLRHRDRGLDMRETQYF.

The chain recombines TRBV10-1 with TRBJ1-3; D is unresolved. The V gene lost 3 bases and the J gene lost 2 bases, with 5 bases spanning the gap. Germline CDR1 and CDR2: WNHNN and SYGVQD (reference sequence). This CDR3 has 13 amino acids. CDR3 in DNA: TGCGCCAGCAGTGAAAGCCCTGGAAACACCATATATTTT. Protein sequence: CASSESPGNTIYF.

The rearrangement links TRBV30 to TRBJ1-1; unclear D gene. Germline V gene sequence: CDR1 GTSNPN, CDR2 SVGIG (reference sequence). The CDR3 runs 11 residues. V lost 0 bases, J lost 6 bases, and 5 bases lay in between. CDR3 residues: CAWSVSAEAFF. The DNA of the CDR3 is TGTGCCTGGAGTGTGTCTGCTGAAGCTTTCTTT.

This chain uses TRBV18 with TRBJ2-7, with a tentative D call TRBD1 (5 bases). The length of the CDR3 is 13 residues. CDR1 KGHSH and CDR2 LQKENI come from the germline V gene. Between the trimmed V and J ends, which lost 4 bases and 3 bases, there was a span of 10 bases. This CDR3 is CASSQTENYEQYF. The CDR3 coding sequence is TGTGCCAGCTCACAGACAGAGAACTACGAGCAGTACTTC.

The rearrangement uses TRBV9 and TRBJ2-7; D may be TRBD2 (6 bases). The CDR3 length is 15 residues. Between the trimmed V and J ends, which lost 4 bases and 3 bases, there was a span of 17 bases. Germline values: CDR1 SGDLS, CDR2 YYNGEE. The CDR3 bases are TGTGCCAGCAGCCCCGGTAATAGCGGTGGCTACGAGCAGTACTTC. Translation gives CASSPGNSGGYEQYF.